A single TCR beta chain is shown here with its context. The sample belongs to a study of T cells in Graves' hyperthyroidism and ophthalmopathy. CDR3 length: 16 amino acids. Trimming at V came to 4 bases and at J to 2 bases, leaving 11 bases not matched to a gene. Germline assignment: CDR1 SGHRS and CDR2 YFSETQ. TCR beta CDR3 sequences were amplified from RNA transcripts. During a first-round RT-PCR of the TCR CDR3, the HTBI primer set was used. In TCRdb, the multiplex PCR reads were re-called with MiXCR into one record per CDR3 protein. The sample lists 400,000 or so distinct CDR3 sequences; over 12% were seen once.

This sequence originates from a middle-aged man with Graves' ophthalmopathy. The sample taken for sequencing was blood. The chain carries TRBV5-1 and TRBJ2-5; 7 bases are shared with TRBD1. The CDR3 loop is CASSRGYRGRQETQYF. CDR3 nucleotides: TGCGCCAGCAGCCGAGGGTACAGGGGCCGACAAGAGACCCAGTACTTC.